This passage covers 30 T cell receptor beta chains from one sample sequenced in a study of naive and memory T cell subsets. An equimolar mix of two oligonucleotides served as the beta constant-region primer for TRBC1 and TRBC2. Four rounds of PCR amplified the ligated cDNA using nested alpha and beta constant-region primers plus SP2. TCRdb re-called the UMI-ligation and nested PCR reads through MiXCR, storing one row per CDR3 protein. The repertoire holds under 150,000 distinct CDR3 sequences, with around 21% as singletons. General observations from the study: A few larger clonotypes appeared in naive repertoires, especially CD8, possibly memory cells re-expressing CD45RA.

Their antigens remain unidentified. Material: naive CD8+ T cells from blood. These receptors were obtained from a human donor in good health.

This clonotype was detected a few times. The J gene is TRBJ2-5, the V gene TRBV29-1; D may be TRBD1 or TRBD2 (5 bases each). Germline values: CDR1 SQVTM, CDR2 ANQGSEA. The germline V and J ends were trimmed by 6 bases and 1 base, with 18 bases remaining between them. The CDR3 is 15 amino acids. The CDR3 DNA sequence: TGCAGCGTCCAAGAGGGGTGGGCAATCCAAGAGACCCAGTACTTC. Translation: CSVQEGWAIQETQYF.

This clonotype has ten or more counts. This sequence joins TRBV29-1 and TRBJ1-1, with D possibly TRBD1 on 5 matching bases. The CDR3 totals 13 residues. CDR1 SQVTM and CDR2 ANQGSEA come from the germline V gene. V was trimmed by 7 bases and J by 0 bases, leaving 12 bases between them. The CDR3 coding sequence is TGCAGCGGGCACCCGGACATGAACACTGAAGCTTTCTTT. This sequence encodes CSGHPDMNTEAFF.

This clonotype was counted only a few times. The chain joins TRBV6-4 to TRBJ2-1; TRBD2 is a possible D gene (5 bases). The germline V and J ends were trimmed by 3 bases and 1 base, with 10 bases remaining between them. The CDR3 has 15 residues. Germline V gives CDR1 MRHNA, CDR2 SNTAGT. CDR3 loop: CASSEAGNSYNEQFF. The CDR3 DNA sequence: TGTGCCAGCAGTGAAGCCGGGAATTCCTACAATGAGCAGTTCTTC.

The chain carries TRBV12-3 or TRBV12-4 and TRBJ2-1; 16 bases align to TRBD2. This CDR3 region has 15 residues. Trimming at V came to 6 bases and at J to 8 bases, leaving 4 bases not matched to a gene. CDR3 protein: CASRGLAGGQDEQFF. The CDR3 coding sequence is TGTGCCAGCAGGGGACTAGCGGGAGGGCAGGATGAGCAGTTCTTC.

This clonotype has ten or more counts. The chain couples TRBV9 to TRBJ2-7, with D possibly TRBD2 on 5 matching bases. V lost 0 bases, J lost 3 bases, and 10 bases lay in between. Germline-derived CDR1 and CDR2 are SGDLS and YYNGEE. The length of the CDR3 is 14 residues. Written as DNA, the CDR3 is TGTGCCAGCAGCGTAGCTGGAGAGGGCTACGAGCAGTACTTC. Translated: CASSVAGEGYEQYF.

The chain joins TRBV7-2 to TRBJ2-7, with D possibly TRBD2 on 6 matching bases. Germline V gene data show CDR1 as SGHTA and CDR2 as FQGNSA. This CDR3 comprises 14 residues. The germline V and J ends were trimmed by 4 bases and 3 bases, with 13 bases remaining between them. The CDR3 region has the DNA TGTGCCAGCAGCTCTGGGGGAGGTAGCTACGAGCAGTACTTC. It codes for CASSSGGGSYEQYF.

A few counts support this clonotype. The V call is TRBV6-5, the J call TRBJ1-1; D not resolved. Germline lookup yields CDR1 MNHEY and CDR2 SVGAGI. The germline V and J ends were trimmed by 4 bases and 0 bases, with 9 bases remaining between them. The CDR3 length is 14 residues. The CDR3 loop is CASSLYELNTEAFF. In DNA, the CDR3 is TGTGCCAGCAGTTTATATGAACTGAACACTGAAGCTTTCTTT.

This clonotype was detected only a few times. This chain's CDR3 is CASSLGGGPEAFF. In DNA form, the CDR3 reads TGCGCCAGCAGCTTGGGGGGAGGACCCGAAGCTTTCTTT. The V call is TRBV5-1, the J call TRBJ1-1; D remains ambiguous. V lost 0 bases and J 8 bases, leaving 11 bases between the germline ends. The CDR3 has 13 residues. Germline CDR1 and CDR2: SGHRS and YFSETQ.

This chain uses TRBV28 with TRBJ2-7; possible D gene TRBD2, 6 bases. CDR3 length: 14 amino acids. Trimming took 7 bases from V and 3 from J, leaving 16 bases between them. From germline, CDR1 is MDHEN and CDR2 SYDVKM. Written as DNA, the CDR3 is TGTGCCAGCAAGCGTCCCGGGACTGTCTACGAGCAGTACTTC. Its translation: CASKRPGTVYEQYF.

CDR3 DNA sequence: TGTGCCAGCAGCGTCGCCCTATGGGGCTATGGCTACACCTTC. It translates to CASSVALWGYGYTF. This sequence joins TRBV28 and TRBJ1-2; D unclear. Germline V lookup: CDR1 MDHEN, CDR2 SYDVKM. The V end lost 6 bases, the J end lost 4 bases, and 15 bases lay between the germline ends. CDR3 length: 14 amino acids.

The chain employs TRBV6-2 or TRBV6-3 and TRBJ2-7; 9 bases are a match to TRBD1. This CDR3 contains 16 residues. Germline values: CDR1 MNHEY, CDR2 SVGEGT. The V gene end was trimmed by 1 base and the J gene end by 2 bases; junction bases not matched to a gene: 6. The CDR3 sequence is CASSYFSRDRAYEQYF. DNA of the CDR3: TGTGCCAGCAGTTACTTCTCCCGGGACAGGGCCTACGAGCAGTACTTC.

The chain carries TRBV7-2 and TRBJ2-3, with 9 bases aligning to TRBD2. Germline V CDR1 and CDR2: SGHTA, FQGNSA. The CDR3 has 15 amino acids. V gave up 5 bases and J gave up 2 bases; unmatched junction bases: 5. The CDR3 spells CASSALAGFTDTQYF. For the CDR3, the DNA is TGTGCCAGCAGCGCCCTAGCGGGATTCACAGATACGCAGTATTTT.

The chain has TRBV4-1 and TRBJ2-7, with D possibly being TRBD2 (6 bases). V lost 0 bases and J 2 bases, leaving 11 bases between the germline ends. CDR3 length: 15 amino acids. Germline lookup yields CDR1 MGHRA and CDR2 YSYEKL. CDR3 sequence (DNA): TGCGCCAGCAGCCAAGACGGGACGGGGGCCTACGAGCAGTACTTC. It codes for CASSQDGTGAYEQYF.

This chain joins TRBV28 and TRBJ2-1, with D perhaps TRBD1 (5 bases). Germline V gene lookup returns CDR1 MDHEN and CDR2 SYDVKM. The CDR3 covers 15 residues. The germline V and J ends were trimmed by 3 bases and 5 bases, with 14 bases remaining between them. The CDR3 is CASSFGQGGHNEQFF. CDR3 DNA sequence: TGTGCCAGCAGTTTTGGGCAGGGCGGCCACAATGAGCAGTTCTTC.

The chain uses TRBV27 and TRBJ2-3; 7 bases map to TRBD2. The V segment lost 6 bases and the J segment 0 bases; nucleotides outside the gene matches: 6. CDR1 MNHEY and CDR2 SMNVEV come from the germline V gene (reference sequence). The CDR3 sequence is 15 residues long. This CDR3 is CASSPSGPSTDTQYF. The CDR3 coding sequence is TGTGCCAGCAGCCCTAGCGGACCAAGCACAGATACGCAGTATTTT.

The J gene is TRBJ2-1, the V gene TRBV14; 9 bases fit TRBD2. Looked up from germline, CDR1 is SGHDN and CDR2 is FVKESK. V lost 0 bases and J lost 3; bases outside the gene matches: 6. The CDR3 is made up of 17 amino acids. CDR3 amino acids: CASSQDRAAGGYNEQFF. For the CDR3, the DNA is TGTGCCAGCAGCCAAGATCGGGCAGCGGGAGGCTACAATGAGCAGTTCTTC.

This clonotype has only a few counts. The rearrangement joins TRBV7-9 to TRBJ2-3; 13 bases fit TRBD2. Germline CDR1 is SEHNR and CDR2 is FQNEAQ (reference sequence). This CDR3 has 17 residues. The trim removed 5 bases at V and 1 base at J, leaving 6 bases unmatched. CDR3 amino acids: CASSPGTSGTRTDTQYF. In DNA, the CDR3 is TGTGCCAGCAGCCCAGGGACTAGCGGGACTCGCACAGATACGCAGTATTTT. Supplemented by reference TRBV7-9 and TRBJ2-3, the full variable domain reads DTGVSQNPRHKITKRGQNVTFRCDPISEHNRLYWYRQTLGQGPEFLTYFQNEAQLEKSRLLSDRFSAERPKGSFSTLEIQRTEQGDSAMYLCASSPGTSGTRTDTQYFGPGTRLTVL.

This clonotype was seen only a few times. V and J are TRBV9 and TRBJ2-1, with TRBD1 identical over 8 bases. Losses at the gene ends were 0 bases for V and 0 bases for J; bases not matched to a gene: 2. Germline CDR1 SGDLS, CDR2 YYNGEE. The length of the CDR3 is 16 residues. In DNA form, the CDR3 reads TGTGCCAGCAGCGTAGTTCAGGGGGCCTCCTACAATGAGCAGTTCTTC. Its translation: CASSVVQGASYNEQFF.

In its sample, this clonotype was seen a few times. The CDR3 DNA follows: TGTGCCAGCAGTTACCGGGACTCCCGAAATGAGCAGTTCTTC. This sequence encodes CASSYRDSRNEQFF. The chain combines TRBV6-5 with TRBJ2-1, with D tentatively TRBD2 (6 bases). This CDR3 is 14 amino acids long. Germline values: CDR1 MNHEY, CDR2 SVGAGI. V gave up 2 bases and J gave up 7 bases, with 12 bases separating them.

The chain uses TRBV7-9 and TRBJ2-1, with 13 bases that match TRBD2. CDR3 size: 20 residues. The junction had 14 bases not matched to a gene; V was cut back by 1 base and J by 5 bases. Germline V gene lookup returns CDR1 SEHNR and CDR2 FQNEAQ (reference sequence). The DNA for the CDR3 is TGTGCCAGCAGCTTAGTCGGACTAGCGGGAGTAAATCCCAACAACAATGAGCAGTTCTTC. It is translated as CASSLVGLAGVNPNNNEQFF.

This clonotype was recorded a few times. The gene calls are TRBV14 and TRBJ2-7; D perhaps matches TRBD1 (5 bases). V lost 4 bases and J 2 bases, leaving 15 bases between the germline ends. The CDR3 extends over 15 amino acids. CDR1 SGHDN and CDR2 FVKESK come from the germline V gene. The CDR3 nucleotides are TGTGCCAGCAGCCCGTACACGACAGTAACCTACGAGCAGTACTTC. It encodes CASSPYTTVTYEQYF.

The chain has TRBV10-2 and TRBJ2-2; 9 bases line up with TRBD2. V lost 7 bases and J lost 5; bases outside the gene matches: 5. The CDR3 runs to 14 residues. Germline loops: CDR1 WSHSY, CDR2 SAAADI. The CDR3 bases are TGCGCCAGCATTTTTGCGGGGGGGACCGGGGAGCTGTTTTTT. Its translation is CASIFAGGTGELFF.

This sequence joins TRBV11-2 and TRBJ2-2; D might be TRBD1 (6 bases). Trimming removed 5 bases at V and 1 base at J, with 14 bases between. CDR1 and CDR2 from the germline V gene are SGHAT and FQNNGV. The CDR3 covers 16 residues. The CDR3 here is CASSPPSTGNTGELFF. DNA for the CDR3: TGTGCCAGCAGCCCACCTTCGACAGGGAACACCGGGGAGCTGTTTTTT.

The V gene is TRBV6-5, the J gene TRBJ2-7; D not resolved. The germline gives CDR1 MNHEY, CDR2 SVGAGI. The V gene lost 2 bases and the J gene lost 7 bases, with 9 bases spanning the gap. The CDR3 is made up of 12 amino acids. The CDR3 loop reads CASSYGVGEQYF. The CDR3 DNA sequence: TGTGCCAGCAGTTACGGGGTAGGAGAGCAGTACTTC.

This clonotype was counted only a few times. The chain carries TRBV5-4 and TRBJ2-4; D perhaps matches TRBD1 (6 bases). The V end was cut by 2 bases, the J end by 15 bases, with 15 bases between. Germline assignment: CDR1 SGHNT and CDR2 YYREEE (reference sequence). The CDR3 length is 12 residues. CDR3 nucleotide sequence: TGTGCCAGCAGCTTAGCCGGGACATTTTGGTACTTC. The encoded protein is CASSLAGTFWYF.

The V gene is TRBV10-3, the J gene TRBJ2-1, with D hard to call. Trimming took off 0 bases at V and 0 bases at J, with 12 bases between the two ends. The CDR3 runs to 17 residues. Germline V lookup: CDR1 ENHRY, CDR2 SYGVKD. CDR3 region: CAISESIGLSSYNEQFF. The CDR3 nucleotides are TGTGCCATCAGTGAGTCGATTGGTCTTAGCTCCTACAATGAGCAGTTCTTC.

This clonotype was found a few times. The V and J genes are TRBV27 and TRBJ2-1, with 7 bases aligning to TRBD2. CDR3 length equals 14 residues. Per germline, CDR1 MNHEY and CDR2 SMNVEV (reference sequence). J was trimmed by 5 bases and V by 11 bases; bases with no gene match: 12. CDR3 region: CASGEAGAHNEQFF. CDR3 in DNA: TGTGCCTCCGGCGAGGCGGGAGCCCACAATGAGCAGTTCTTC.

The rearrangement uses TRBV5-1 and TRBJ1-1, with D uncertain. The CDR3 is 13 residues long. Trimming stripped 0 bases from V and 6 bases from J, with 9 bases between. Germline V gives CDR1 SGHRS, CDR2 YFSETQ. This CDR3 reads CASSLVTGPEAFF. In DNA form, the CDR3 reads TGCGCCAGCAGCTTGGTTACGGGCCCTGAAGCTTTCTTT.

The rearrangement uses TRBV7-9 and TRBJ2-7; TRBD2 matches 7 bases. J was trimmed by 3 bases and V by 5 bases; bases with no gene match: 10. CDR1 and CDR2 (germline): SEHNR, FQNEAQ (reference sequence). The CDR3 is 15 residues long. CDR3 DNA: TGTGCCAGCAGCGATACCGGGACTACCTTCTACGAGCAGTACTTC. Protein sequence: CASSDTGTTFYEQYF.

The chain recombines TRBV4-2 with TRBJ2-7, with D perhaps TRBD1 (6 bases). This CDR3 spans 11 amino acids. V was cut by 4 bases and J by 7 bases, with 8 bases left in between. Germline V gene data show CDR1 as LGHNA and CDR2 as YNFKEQ. The CDR3 sequence is CASSPGTEQYF. CDR3 nucleotides: TGTGCCAGCAGCCCCGGGACAGAGCAGTACTTC.